The 23 T cell receptor beta chains listed next were all sequenced from one sample in a study of prognosis after radiotherapy for stage I lung cancer. Amplification of the TCR beta CDR3 (from genomic DNA) was done by two-round multiplex PCR. Gene-specific TRBV and TRBJ primers were used in PCR round one. Via MiXCR, TCRdb re-called the multiplex PCR reads, giving one row per CDR3 protein. The sample has 15,000 to 20,000 distinct CDR3 sequences; roughly 28% are singletons. The sequencing used PBMCs, collected before or after stereotactic body radiation therapy (not recorded which). These receptors originate from a donor of 50 years or more with non-small cell lung cancer.

Ten or more counts support this clonotype. The chain carries TRBV28 and TRBJ1-5; D is uncertain. Looked up from germline, CDR1 is MDHEN and CDR2 is SYDVKM. This CDR3 spans 14 amino acids. The V end lost 3 bases, the J end lost 2 bases, and 8 bases lay between the germline ends. CDR3 DNA: TGTGCCAGCAGTTTGGGCCGACGCAATCAGCCCCAGCATTTT. Translating it yields CASSLGRRNQPQHF.

With respect to this clonotype: One base separates it from a far larger clone, so it is likely a read error. The rearrangement links TRBV6-8 to TRBJ2-3; no clear D gene. This CDR3 comprises 13 residues. The germline CDR1 and CDR2 sequences are MNHGY and SAAAGT. CDR3: CASSSPPADTKYF. As DNA, the CDR3 is TGTGCCAGCAGTTCCCCTCCCGCAGATACGAAGTATTTT.

Many counts were recorded for this clonotype. This CDR3 reads CSASTGEGNQPQHF. CDR3 in DNA: TGCAGTGCTTCCACAGGGGAGGGCAATCAGCCCCAGCATTTT. The rearrangement joins TRBV20-1 to TRBJ1-5; TRBD1 agrees at 7 bases. Trimming took 5 bases from V and 2 from J; bases not matched to a gene: 6. The germline V gene has CDR1 DFQATT and CDR2 SNEGSKA (reference sequence). CDR3 length: 14 amino acids.

This clonotype is labeled as medium-sized (0.01 to 0.1%). J is TRBJ2-1 and V is TRBV6-2 or TRBV6-3, with 11 bases aligning to TRBD2. Looked up from germline, CDR1 is MNHEY and CDR2 is SVGEGT. V shed 6 bases, J shed 0 bases, and the junction held 13 bases outside the gene matches. The CDR3 has 19 amino acids. CDR3 nucleotide sequence: TGTGCCAGCAGCTACACATTCCCGGGACTAGCGGTCTCCTACAATGAGCAGTTCTTC. It translates to CASSYTFPGLAVSYNEQFF.

The rearrangement joins TRBV9 to TRBJ2-2; no reliable D call. Germline-derived CDR1 and CDR2 are SGDLS and YYNGEE. V lost 4 bases, J lost 2 bases, and 15 bases lay in between. This CDR3 comprises 16 residues. In DNA, the CDR3 is TGTGCCAGCAGCCCAGATCGGACGTGTAACACCGGGGAGCTGTTTTTT. Its translation: CASSPDRTCNTGELFF.

This clonotype was observed many times. The chain employs TRBV9 and TRBJ1-1, with 7 bases lining up with TRBD1. In germline, CDR1 is SGDLS, CDR2 YYNGEE. The CDR3 is made up of 14 amino acids. Unmatched junction bases numbered 4, after V lost 4 bases and J lost 1 base. The CDR3 nucleotides read TGTGCCAGCAGCCAACAGGGGTGGAACACTGAAGCTTTCTTT. Protein: CASSQQGWNTEAFF.

This clonotype was observed at least ten times. The V and J genes are TRBV29-1 and TRBJ1-3; D remains unclear. Germline-derived CDR1 and CDR2 are SQVTM and ANQGSEA. Between the trimmed V and J ends, which lost 1 base and 0 bases, there was a span of 10 bases. This CDR3 comprises 15 residues. The CDR3 nucleotides read TGCAGCGTTGAAGGGGAAAGCGACTCTGGAAACACCATATATTTT. Translating gives CSVEGESDSGNTIYF.

A word on this clonotype: A much larger clone differs by one base, so this may be a read error. The chain links TRBV5-8 to TRBJ2-5; D ambiguous. The CDR3 contains 15 residues. Germline V gene lookup returns CDR1 SGHTS and CDR2 YDEGEE. V lost 4 bases to trimming and J lost 4 bases, with 17 bases between them. The CDR3 coding sequence is TGTGCCAGCAGCGCGTGGGCAGGCCGGTCAGAGACCCAGTACTTC. Translation gives CASSAWAGRSETQYF.

This clonotype was counted at least ten times. The chain employs TRBV29-1 and TRBJ2-5; D is uncertain. Trimming removed 3 bases from V and 4 bases from J, with 3 bases in between. CDR1 is SQVTM and CDR2 is ANQGSEA in the germline V gene. The CDR3 runs 10 residues. The CDR3 DNA follows: TGCAGCGTTGACGCAGAGACCCAGTACTTC. As protein: CSVDAETQYF. Full variable domain (outside the CDR3, taken from reference TRBV29-1 and TRBJ2-5): SAVISQKPSRDICQRGTSLTIQCQVDSQVTMMFWYRQQPGQSLTLIATANQGSEATYESGFVIDKFPISRPNLTFSTLTVSNMSPEDSSIYLCSVDAETQYFGPGTRLLVL.

This clonotype was recorded at least ten times. The genes are TRBV29-1 and TRBJ2-7, with TRBD2 matching 9 bases. CDR3 length: 13 amino acids. V lost 5 bases to trimming and J lost 5 bases; unmatched junction nucleotides: 7. Germline loops: CDR1 SQVTM, CDR2 ANQGSEA. For the CDR3, the DNA is TGCAGCGTTTCCCCTAGCGGGATCCACGAGCAGTACTTC. Encoded protein: CSVSPSGIHEQYF.

The chain links TRBV7-3 to TRBJ2-3; D possibly corresponds to TRBD1 (6 bases). This CDR3 is built from 15 residues. Germline V gene sequence: CDR1 SGHTA, CDR2 FQGTGA. The germline V and J ends were trimmed by 6 bases and 0 bases, with 13 bases remaining between them. In DNA, the CDR3 is TGTGCCAGCAGACAGGGTAAGGGGAGCACAGATACGCAGTATTTT. Translating it yields CASRQGKGSTDTQYF.

The chain links TRBV20-1 to TRBJ2-3; 7 nucleotides line up with TRBD2. The CDR3 totals 16 residues. Germline V lookup: CDR1 DFQATT, CDR2 SNEGSKA (reference sequence). J was trimmed by 4 bases and V by 3 bases; bases with no gene match: 13. The CDR3 reads CSARRCGRSGADTQYF. CDR3 DNA: TGCAGTGCTAGGCGGTGCGGTAGGAGCGGGGCAGATACGCAGTATTTT.

This clonotype was detected ten times or more. The gene calls are TRBV2 and TRBJ2-1, with 10 positions matching TRBD2. CDR1 is SNHLY and CDR2 is FYNNEI in the germline V gene. The CDR3 is made up of 13 amino acids. With V trimmed by 7 bases and J by 8 bases, 5 bases remained unmatched. The CDR3 region is CASIPSGSYEQFF. In DNA, the CDR3 is TGTGCCAGCATCCCTAGCGGGAGCTATGAGCAGTTCTTC.

This clonotype showed up many times. This clone may be a read error of a much larger clone one base away. The chain combines TRBV28 with TRBJ2-1; 8 bases fit TRBD2. This CDR3 comprises 16 residues. Looked up from germline, CDR1 is MDHEN and CDR2 is SYDVKM. V lost 7 bases to trimming and J lost 6 bases; unmatched junction nucleotides: 14. As DNA, the CDR3 is TGTGCCAGCACTCCTGGGGGGACTAGGATAAGCAATGAGCAGTTCTTC. Amino acids: CASTPGGTRISNEQFF.

Comment on this clonotype: Compared with germline, one end of the junction differs, possibly owing to a read error. The CDR3 sequence: CASSLFVARNSLLHF. The DNA of the CDR3 is TGTGCCAGCAGTTTATTTGTGGCTAGGAATTCACTCCTCCACTTT. The gene calls are TRBV28 and TRBJ1-6; no definite D call. The CDR3 contains 15 residues. The germline gives CDR1 MDHEN, CDR2 SYDVKM.

This clonotype was counted many times. This chain connects TRBV3-1 to TRBJ2-5; weak D call: TRBD2 (7 bases). This CDR3 comprises 15 residues. Between the trimmed V and J ends, which lost 1 base and 3 bases, there was a span of 12 bases. Germline-derived CDR1 and CDR2 are LGHDT and YNNKEL (reference sequence). CDR3 sequence: CASSQGGAGEETQYF. The CDR3 DNA reads TGTGCCAGCAGCCAAGGGGGGGCGGGAGAAGAGACCCAGTACTTC.

This clonotype was picked up many times. CDR3: CASKGQYNQPQHF. In nucleotides, the CDR3 is TGTGCCAGCAAGGGACAGTACAATCAGCCCCAGCATTTT. The chain has TRBV2 and TRBJ1-5; 7 bases line up with TRBD1. The CDR3 sequence is 13 residues long. Trimming took 7 bases from V and 3 from J; bases not matched to a gene: 3. The germline V gene has CDR1 SNHLY and CDR2 FYNNEI.

This clonotype was observed many times. The rearrangement links TRBV27 to TRBJ2-4, with 9 bases identical to TRBD1. Germline V lookup: CDR1 MNHEY, CDR2 SMNVEV (reference sequence). This CDR3 is 18 amino acids long. The V and J ends lost 6 bases and 0 bases, in that order; junction bases with no gene match: 12. The CDR3 coding sequence is TGTGCCAGCAGCCCTCCTCCTCTGGACAGGGGAGCCAAAAACATTCAGTACTTC. This gives the protein CASSPPPLDRGAKNIQYF.

Details on this clonotype: A far larger clone is off by one base, so a read error is likely. This chain joins TRBV6-4 and TRBJ2-7, with a possible D match to TRBD2 (5 bases). Germline CDR1 reads MRHNA; CDR2 reads SNTAGT. This CDR3 is built from 20 residues. Trimming removed 6 bases from V and 3 bases from J, with 33 bases in between. CDR3 nucleotide sequence: TGTGCCAGCAGCCTTGACGGTGCGAGAGGGAGTATCTTTGGTAACTACGAGCAGTACTTC. Amino acid sequence: CASSLDGARGSIFGNYEQYF.

Many counts were recorded for this clonotype. CDR3 sequence (DNA): TGTGCCAGCAGCTTAGGGACGGGAGGGCCATATGAGCAGTTCTTC. Amino acids: CASSLGTGGPYEQFF. The rearrangement uses TRBV7-2 and TRBJ2-1; 8 bases agree with TRBD2. Germline-derived CDR1 and CDR2 are SGHTA and FQGNSA. The CDR3 has 15 residues. V was pared by 1 base and J by 8 bases, with 7 bases of the junction left unmatched.

Points on this clonotype: The conserved phenylalanine or tryptophan is not found at the CDR3 terminus, so this likely reflects a read error. It is unclear where the CDR3 begins or ends on the DNA, so no DNA is shown, and the CDR3 is as TCRdb lists it. The gene calls are TRBV6-2 or TRBV6-3 and TRBJ1-2. The germline CDR1 and CDR2 sequences are MNHEY and SVGEGT. Counting both end residues, the CDR3 totals 14 amino acids. CDR3 in amino acids: CASSYPDTIYGNTL.

This clonotype was seen many times. The rearrangement uses TRBV7-3 and TRBJ2-5; no clear D gene. Germline CDR1 reads SGHTA; CDR2 reads FQGTGA. This CDR3 has 14 residues. With 6 bases removed from V and 4 bases from J, the gap between germline ends came to 15 bases. The CDR3 loop is CASSRNSFSETQYF. CDR3 nucleotides: TGTGCCAGCAGTAGAAACAGTTTCTCAGAGACCCAGTACTTC.

There are many counts of this clonotype. The chain carries TRBV11-2 and TRBJ2-3; D is ambiguous. Between the trimmed V and J ends, which lost 0 bases and 2 bases, there was a span of 6 bases. Germline V gene lookup returns CDR1 SGHAT and CDR2 FQNNGV. This CDR3 is 14 amino acids long. The CDR3 is CASSLDRLTDTQYF. For the CDR3, the DNA is TGTGCCAGCAGCTTAGACCGGCTCACAGATACGCAGTATTTT.